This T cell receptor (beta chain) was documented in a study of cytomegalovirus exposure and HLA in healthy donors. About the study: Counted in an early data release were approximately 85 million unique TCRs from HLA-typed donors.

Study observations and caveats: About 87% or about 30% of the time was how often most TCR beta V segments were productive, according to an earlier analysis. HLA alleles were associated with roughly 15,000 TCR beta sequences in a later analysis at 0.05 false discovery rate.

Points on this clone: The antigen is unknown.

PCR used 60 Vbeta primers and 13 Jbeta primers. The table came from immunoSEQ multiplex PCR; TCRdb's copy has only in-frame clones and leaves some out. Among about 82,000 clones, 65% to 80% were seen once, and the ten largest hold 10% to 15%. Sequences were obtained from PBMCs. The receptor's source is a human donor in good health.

The CDR3 DNA follows: TGTGCCACCGAGACTAGCGGGGAGGGAGAGACCCAGTACTTC. Amino acid sequence: CATETSGEGETQYF. The genes are TRBV6-6 and TRBJ2-5, with 11 bases identical to TRBD2. V lost 10 bases, J lost 4 bases, and 8 bases stayed unmatched. This CDR3 comprises 14 residues. Germline V gene sequence: CDR1 MNHNY, CDR2 SVGAGI (reference sequence).